These T cell receptor beta chains were read from a single sample in a study of blood T cell repertoires in COVID-19. The method was immunoSEQ multiplex PCR; TCRdb's version includes in-frame clones alone and lacks a portion of them. The profile covers under 300,000 clones, with roughly 88% appearing a single time and about 12% taken by the ten largest. Input material: peripheral blood. The receptors derive from a man older than 75 with acute or convalescent COVID-19. Each CDR3 is given with its conserved first and last residue. Fields, in order: J gene, D gene, V gene, clone size, CDR3 protein, CDR3 DNA. A D gene is named only where the DNA matches it firmly. A row's size may be missing; if present it is once, few, many or a size class.

J gene: TRBJ2-7; D gene: -; V gene: TRBV7-2; clone size: -; CDR3 protein: CASSFTRDYEQYF; CDR3 DNA: TGTGCCAGCAGCTTTACACGGGACTACGAGCAGTACTTC
J gene: TRBJ1-2; D gene: -; V gene: TRBV4-3; clone size: once; CDR3 protein: CASSPNPLGAGYTF; CDR3 DNA: TGCGCCAGCAGCCCTAACCCCCTAGGGGCTGGCTACACCTTC
J gene: TRBJ1-4; D gene: TRBD1; V gene: TRBV7-2; clone size: -; CDR3 protein: CASSSGQGWETLFF; CDR3 DNA: TGTGCCAGCAGCTCGGGACAGGGCTGGGAAACACTGTTTTTT
J gene: TRBJ2-1; D gene: -; V gene: TRBV3-1/TRBV3-2; clone size: -; CDR3 protein: CASSPQSVSYNEQFF; CDR3 DNA: TGTGCCAGCAGCCCCCAAAGCGTCTCCTACAATGAGCAGTTCTTC
J gene: TRBJ2-7; D gene: -; V gene: TRBV12-3/TRBV12-4; clone size: -; CDR3 protein: CASSLAVGGEQYF; CDR3 DNA: TGTGCCAGCAGTTTAGCTGTGGGGGGCGAGCAGTACTTC
J gene: TRBJ1-2; D gene: TRBD1; V gene: TRBV7-2; clone size: -; CDR3 protein: CASSWDSYGYTF; CDR3 DNA: TGTGCCAGCAGCTGGGACAGCTATGGCTACACCTTC
J gene: TRBJ2-3; D gene: TRBD2; V gene: TRBV29-1; clone size: -; CDR3 protein: CSAFGTSATDTQYF; CDR3 DNA: TGCAGCGCCTTCGGGACTAGCGCCACAGATACGCAGTATTTT
J gene: TRBJ1-6; D gene: TRBD1; V gene: TRBV3-1/TRBV3-2; clone size: -; CDR3 protein: CASSDSGTAYNSPLHF; CDR3 DNA: TGTGCCAGCAGTGATTCTGGGACAGCTTATAATTCACCCCTCCACTTT
J gene: TRBJ1-4; D gene: -; V gene: TRBV6-5; clone size: -; CDR3 protein: CASSYGGAGEKLFF; CDR3 DNA: TGTGCCAGCAGTTACGGCGGGGCGGGGGAAAAACTGTTTTTT
J gene: TRBJ1-1; D gene: -; V gene: TRBV29-1; clone size: few; CDR3 protein: CSVTIHAEAFF; CDR3 DNA: TGCAGCGTCACAATACACGCTGAAGCTTTCTTT
J gene: TRBJ1-1; D gene: -; V gene: TRBV5-1; clone size: -; CDR3 protein: CASSLDIHTEAFF; CDR3 DNA: TGCGCCAGCAGCTTGGACATCCACACTGAAGCTTTCTTT
J gene: TRBJ1-6; D gene: -; V gene: TRBV7-2; clone size: -; CDR3 protein: CASSSYRESPLHF; CDR3 DNA: TGTGCCAGCAGCTCCTACCGGGAGTCACCCCTCCACTTT
J gene: TRBJ1-1; D gene: TRBD1; V gene: TRBV19; clone size: -; CDR3 protein: CASSVGQGTEAFF; CDR3 DNA: TGTGCCAGTAGTGTGGGACAGGGCACTGAAGCTTTCTTT
J gene: TRBJ1-2; D gene: -; V gene: TRBV6-6; clone size: -; CDR3 protein: CASRDRTVTNYGYTF; CDR3 DNA: TGTGCCAGCAGAGACAGGACGGTGACTAACTATGGCTACACCTTC
J gene: TRBJ2-5; D gene: -; V gene: TRBV7-8; clone size: -; CDR3 protein: CASSLQGLYETQYF; CDR3 DNA: TGTGCCAGCAGCTTACAGGGGCTGTATGAGACCCAGTACTTC
J gene: TRBJ1-1; D gene: -; V gene: TRBV10-3; clone size: -; CDR3 protein: CAISASGRGNTEAFF; CDR3 DNA: TGTGCCATCAGTGCCTCGGGGAGGGGCAACACTGAAGCTTTCTTT
J gene: TRBJ1-1; D gene: -; V gene: TRBV7-9; clone size: -; CDR3 protein: CASSLGGPDATEAFF; CDR3 DNA: TGTGCCAGCAGCCTCGGAGGTCCCGATGCCACTGAAGCTTTCTTT
J gene: TRBJ1-2; D gene: -; V gene: TRBV6-5; clone size: -; CDR3 protein: CASSRASVNNYGYTF; CDR3 DNA: TGTGCCAGCAGCCGCGCCAGCGTTAATAACTATGGCTACACCTTC
J gene: TRBJ2-1; D gene: -; V gene: TRBV4-1; clone size: -; CDR3 protein: CASSQAAGTHYNEQFF; CDR3 DNA: TGCGCCAGCAGCCAAGCTGCCGGGACTCACTACAATGAGCAGTTCTTC
J gene: TRBJ2-2; D gene: TRBD2; V gene: TRBV6-5; clone size: -; CDR3 protein: CATKLAGAGIEELFF; CDR3 DNA: TGTGCCACCAAGCTAGCGGGAGCTGGGATCGAGGAGCTGTTTTTT
J gene: TRBJ1-4; D gene: TRBD1; V gene: TRBV5-8; clone size: -; CDR3 protein: CASSRMGQGNEKLFF; CDR3 DNA: TGTGCCAGCAGCCGAATGGGACAGGGAAATGAAAAACTGTTTTTT
J gene: TRBJ1-1; D gene: -; V gene: TRBV19; clone size: -; CDR3 protein: CASSKAGVANTEAFF; CDR3 DNA: TGTGCCAGTAGTAAGGCAGGGGTGGCGAACACTGAAGCTTTCTTT
J gene: TRBJ1-5; D gene: -; V gene: TRBV21-1; clone size: -; CDR3 protein: CASSGGDRSNQPQHF; CDR3 DNA: TGTGCCAGCAGCGGAGGGGACAGGAGCAATCAGCCCCAGCATTTT
J gene: TRBJ2-7; D gene: -; V gene: TRBV28; clone size: once; CDR3 protein: CASSTSVTGYEQYF; CDR3 DNA: -
J gene: TRBJ1-5; D gene: -; V gene: TRBV6-5; clone size: -; CDR3 protein: CASSPGGYSNQPQHF; CDR3 DNA: TGTGCCAGCAGCCCCGGAGGCTATAGCAATCAGCCCCAGCATTTT
J gene: TRBJ2-5; D gene: TRBD2; V gene: TRBV27; clone size: -; CDR3 protein: CASARGEGGFQETQYF; CDR3 DNA: TGTGCCAGCGCTCGGGGGGAAGGCGGGTTCCAAGAGACCCAGTACTTC
J gene: TRBJ1-2; D gene: -; V gene: TRBV4-2; clone size: -; CDR3 protein: CASSQDQQAYGYTF; CDR3 DNA: TGTGCCAGCAGCCAAGATCAGCAGGCCTATGGCTACACCTTC
J gene: TRBJ2-1; D gene: -; V gene: TRBV5-1; clone size: -; CDR3 protein: CASKAGADSYNEQFF; CDR3 DNA: TGCGCCAGCAAGGCAGGGGCCGACTCCTACAATGAGCAGTTCTTC
J gene: TRBJ2-1; D gene: -; V gene: TRBV5-5; clone size: -; CDR3 protein: CASSPPGSGQFF; CDR3 DNA: TGTGCCAGCAGCCCCCCGGGGTCGGGGCAGTTCTTC
J gene: TRBJ2-1; D gene: TRBD2; V gene: TRBV11-3; clone size: -; CDR3 protein: CASSSQAGGPGNEQFF; CDR3 DNA: TGTGCCAGCAGCTCTCAAGCGGGAGGGCCGGGGAATGAGCAGTTCTTC
J gene: TRBJ2-1; D gene: TRBD2; V gene: TRBV5-1; clone size: -; CDR3 protein: CASSLSGGATFF; CDR3 DNA: TGCGCCAGCAGCCTCAGCGGGGGAGCGACGTTCTTC
J gene: TRBJ2-2; D gene: -; V gene: TRBV6-4; clone size: -; CDR3 protein: CASSDTTAGELFF; CDR3 DNA: TGTGCCAGCAGTGACACGACAGCTGGGGAGCTGTTTTTT